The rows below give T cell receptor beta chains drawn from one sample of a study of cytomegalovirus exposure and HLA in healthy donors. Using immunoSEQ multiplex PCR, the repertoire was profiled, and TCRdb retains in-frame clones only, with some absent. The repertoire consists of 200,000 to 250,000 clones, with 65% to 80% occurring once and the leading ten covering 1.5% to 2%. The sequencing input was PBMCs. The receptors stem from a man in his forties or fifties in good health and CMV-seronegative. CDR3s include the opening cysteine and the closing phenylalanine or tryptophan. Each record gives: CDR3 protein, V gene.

CDR3aa: CASSPDRGQRNYGYTF
v_gene: TRBV5-6

CDR3aa: CASSGGQGLFHNEQFF
v_gene: TRBV19

CDR3aa: CASSPTDYGYEQYF
v_gene: TRBV6-5

CDR3aa: CASRTGTGGMELFF
v_gene: TRBV2

CDR3aa: CASSNFPGVGQPQHF
v_gene: TRBV6-6

CDR3aa: CAWEDRLCHTF
v_gene: TRBV30

CDR3aa: CASSLWGQGSSRGELFF
v_gene: TRBV28

CDR3aa: CASSQQQGVKTQYF
v_gene: TRBV6-6

CDR3aa: CASSLLGEPRESYNEQFF
v_gene: TRBV4-1

CDR3aa: CASSLQADGNTIYF
v_gene: TRBV7-2

CDR3aa: CASSSPPGGVYNEQFF
v_gene: TRBV28

CDR3aa: CASSWGRTGISYEQYF
v_gene: TRBV5-1

CDR3aa: CASSTDRLAYEQYF
v_gene: TRBV18

CDR3aa: CASSREGSSGMWGEQFF
v_gene: TRBV14

CDR3aa: CASRGQANSGNTIYF
v_gene: TRBV2

CDR3aa: CASSWTGRGGNTIYF
v_gene: TRBV28

CDR3aa: CASSFSGNEQFF
v_gene: TRBV5-5

CDR3aa: CASSLGTSGYNEQFF
v_gene: TRBV11-2

CDR3aa: CASSQESGDFNEQFF
v_gene: TRBV4-1

CDR3aa: CASSPRGPDQPQHF
v_gene: TRBV27